The 21 T cell receptor beta chains listed next were all sequenced from one sample in a study of identical twins. TCRdb reanalysed the 5' RACE reads using MiXCR and keeps one entry per CDR3 protein. The profile shows 200,000 to 250,000 distinct CDR3 sequences, over 5% of them singletons. The sample was also reused in another study, on T cells expressing NK-cell markers.

The sequenced sample consisted of CD8+ T cells sorted from blood. Receptor source: a woman aged 18-29 years in good health.

The table lists this clonotype with a few counts. The V gene is TRBV9, the J gene TRBJ2-3, with 7 bases identical to TRBD1. The CDR3 is 15 amino acids. V dropped 4 bases and J dropped 3; count of bases not matched to a gene: 8. From germline, CDR1 is SGDLS and CDR2 YYNGEE. The DNA of the CDR3 is TGTGCCAGCAGCTACCGACAGGGCGTGACAGATACGCAGTATTTT. It encodes CASSYRQGVTDTQYF. Full variable domain (rest looked up from reference TRBV9 and TRBJ2-3): DSGVTQTPKHLITATGQRVTLRCSPRSGDLSVYWYQQSLDQGLQFLIQYYNGEERAKGNILERFSAQQFPDLHSELNLSSLELGDSALYFCASSYRQGVTDTQYFGPGTRLTVL.

This clonotype was counted between two and nine times. The chain employs TRBV5-1 and TRBJ2-3, with 12 bases lining up with TRBD2. CDR1 and CDR2 (germline): SGHRS, YFSETQ. The CDR3 covers 14 residues. The J segment lost 11 bases and the V segment lost 4 bases, leaving 8 bases of the junction unmatched. DNA for the CDR3: TGCGCCAGCAGCCCGACTAGCGGGGGTTCGGAGCAGTATTTT. It is translated as CASSPTSGGSEQYF. The whole variable domain, remainder taken from reference TRBV5-1 and TRBJ2-3, is KAGVTQTPRYLIKTRGQQVTLSCSPISGHRSVSWYQQTPGQGLQFLFEYFSETQRNKGNFPGRFSGRQFSNSRSEMNVSTLELGDSALYLCASSPTSGGSEQYFGPGTRLTVL.

This clonotype was detected only a few times. The chain combines TRBV9 with TRBJ2-1; D might be TRBD2 (6 bases). V lost 3 bases, J lost 5 bases, and 18 bases lay in between. This CDR3 is built from 16 residues. CDR1 is SGDLS and CDR2 is YYNGEE in the germline V gene. For the CDR3, the DNA is TGTGCCAGCAGCGCCCTTGGAGGGAGGCTGGACAATGAGCAGTTCTTC. It codes for CASSALGGRLDNEQFF.

This clonotype has ten or more counts. J is TRBJ2-5 and V is TRBV29-1, with 7 bases lining up with TRBD2. This CDR3 is 12 amino acids long. The V and J ends lost 6 bases and 5 bases, in that order; junction bases with no gene match: 6. Germline CDR1 is SQVTM and CDR2 is ANQGSEA. CDR3 DNA: TGCAGCGTGCCGGGACTAATGGAGACCCAGTACTTC. Encoded protein: CSVPGLMETQYF.

V is TRBV6-5 and J is TRBJ2-7; 8 bases line up with TRBD1. The CDR3 is 15 amino acids. Germline CDR1 MNHEY, CDR2 SVGAGI. J was trimmed by 3 bases and V by 4 bases; bases with no gene match: 8. CDR3 nucleotide sequence: TGTGCCAGCAGTTCCCAGGGGGCTATGTTCTACGAGCAGTACTTC. Amino acids: CASSSQGAMFYEQYF.

Ten or more counts support this clonotype. The CDR3 DNA is TGCGCCAGCAGATCTGGCGGGATTACCTACGAGCAGTACTTC. The encoded protein is CASRSGGITYEQYF. V gene TRBV10-2 combines with J gene TRBJ2-7; possible D gene TRBD2, 6 bases. The V end lost 6 bases, the J end lost 2 bases, and 14 bases lay between the germline ends. This CDR3 is built from 14 residues. CDR1 WSHSY and CDR2 SAAADI come from the germline V gene.

J is TRBJ1-1 and V is TRBV13; maybe TRBD1 (6 bases). The CDR3 contains 15 residues. V was clipped by 1 base and J by 5 bases, with 14 bases between them. Germline V gene sequence: CDR1 PRHDT, CDR2 FYEKMQ (reference sequence). The CDR3 nucleotides read TGTGCCAGCAGCTTAGACCCAGGGGAAGCGACTGAAGCTTTCTTT. This translates into CASSLDPGEATEAFF.

This clonotype was observed at least ten times. The genes are TRBV6-2 or TRBV6-3 and TRBJ1-1; 9 positions agree with TRBD1. CDR3 length equals 15 residues. CDR1 and CDR2 from the germline V gene are MNHEY and SVGEGT. The V and J ends lost 4 bases and 5 bases, in that order; junction bases with no gene match: 8. The CDR3 DNA reads TGTGCCAGCAGTTGGGACAGGGATTCGGGAACTGAAGCTTTCTTT. Encoded protein: CASSWDRDSGTEAFF.

The J gene is TRBJ2-6, the V gene TRBV6-2 or TRBV6-3, with D perhaps matching TRBD1 (6 bases). The CDR3 spans 20 residues. CDR1 is MNHEY, CDR2 SVGEGT, per germline. Trimming removed 7 bases from V and 4 bases from J, with 29 bases in between. CDR3 protein: CASNTGLVKQGAPGANVLTF. For the CDR3, the DNA is TGTGCCAGCAATACCGGATTAGTTAAACAGGGTGCGCCCGGGGCCAACGTCCTGACTTTC.

Ten or more counts support this clonotype. The chain combines TRBV29-1 with TRBJ2-1; perhaps TRBD2 as D (6 bases). This CDR3 contains 14 residues. Trimming took 7 bases from V and 4 from J, leaving 17 bases between them. Germline CDR1 is SQVTM and CDR2 is ANQGSEA. The CDR3 reads CSASGTGTYNEQFF. CDR3 nucleotide sequence: TGCAGCGCCTCCGGGACTGGAACTTACAATGAGCAGTTCTTC.

In nucleotides, the CDR3 is TGTGCCAGCCGGGCAGGGAGTTCTAACTATGGCTACACCTTC. This gives the protein CASRAGSSNYGYTF. The chain is built from TRBV27 and TRBJ1-2; D may be TRBD1 (5 bases). The germline V and J ends were trimmed by 8 bases and 0 bases, with 13 bases remaining between them. There are 14 residues in the CDR3. CDR1 MNHEY and CDR2 SMNVEV come from the germline V gene (reference sequence).

This clonotype has at least ten counts. J is TRBJ2-7 and V is TRBV12-3 or TRBV12-4; 8 bases align to TRBD2. CDR3 length: 14 amino acids. V lost 5 bases to trimming and J lost 3 bases; unmatched junction nucleotides: 6. The CDR3 DNA reads as TGTGCCAGCAGTGTTCGGGAGGGGATCTACGAGCAGTACTTC. Translated, it gives CASSVREGIYEQYF.

This clonotype appeared many times. The chain is built from TRBV12-3 or TRBV12-4 and TRBJ1-1, with D possibly TRBD1 on 5 matching bases. This CDR3 contains 12 residues. V shed 3 bases and J shed 8 bases, with 10 bases lying between them. CDR3 loop: CASSFLGVEAFF. CDR3 nucleotides: TGTGCCAGCAGTTTCTTGGGGGTCGAAGCTTTCTTT.

This clonotype has a handful of counts. J is TRBJ1-2 and V is TRBV4-1; D perhaps matches TRBD1 (6 bases). Germline V CDR1 and CDR2: MGHRA, YSYEKL. The ends were cut back, 0 bases at V and 4 bases at J, with 12 bases in the middle. The CDR3 is made up of 15 amino acids. The CDR3 DNA follows: TGCGCCAGCAGCCAAGAACGAGCAGGGGCCTATGGCTACACCTTC. Amino acids: CASSQERAGAYGYTF.

The V call is TRBV5-8, the J call TRBJ2-3; unclear D gene. CDR1 SGHTS and CDR2 YDEGEE come from the germline V gene. The CDR3 spans 13 residues. V lost 4 bases and J 5 bases, leaving 11 bases between the germline ends. The CDR3 sequence is CASSSYSRDTQYF. CDR3 bases: TGTGCCAGCAGCAGTTATAGTCGAGATACGCAGTATTTT. The variable domain in full, completed from reference TRBV5-8 and TRBJ2-3, reads EAGVTQSPTHLIKTRGQQATLRCSPISGHTSVYWYQQALGLGLQFLLWYDEGEERNRGNFPPRFSGRQFPNYSSELNVNALELEDSALYLCASSSYSRDTQYFGPGTRLTVL.

The genes are TRBV29-1 and TRBJ2-1, with a weak D call TRBD1 (5 bases). The V end was cut by 5 bases, the J end by 10 bases, with 12 bases between. Germline-derived CDR1 and CDR2 are SQVTM and ANQGSEA. CDR3 length: 11 amino acids. The chain's CDR3 is CSVRAWTEQFF. In nucleotides, the CDR3 is TGCAGCGTTAGGGCCTGGACAGAGCAGTTCTTC.

This clonotype was picked up many times. The genes are TRBV27 and TRBJ2-5, with no clear D. This CDR3 has 10 amino acids. The V gene lost 8 bases and the J gene lost 5 bases, with 6 bases spanning the gap. CDR1 is MNHEY, CDR2 SMNVEV, per germline (reference sequence). The chain's CDR3 is CASGSETQYF. The CDR3 bases are TGTGCCAGCGGGTCGGAGACCCAGTACTTC.

This clonotype has a handful of counts. The J gene is TRBJ2-7, the V gene TRBV29-1; TRBD1 matches 7 bases. V lost 0 bases, J lost 1 base, and 0 bases stayed unmatched. CDR1 and CDR2 from the germline V gene are SQVTM and ANQGSEA. This CDR3 has 13 residues. CDR3: CSVEEGQSYEQYF. The CDR3 bases are TGCAGCGTTGAAGAGGGACAGTCCTACGAGCAGTACTTC.

This clonotype was seen repeatedly, ten times or more. The chain couples TRBV9 to TRBJ2-2; no clear D. Per germline, CDR1 SGDLS and CDR2 YYNGEE. The CDR3 totals 15 residues. V lost 2 bases to trimming and J lost 3 bases, with 11 bases between them. The CDR3 spells CASSVAVADTGELFF. The CDR3 DNA follows: TGTGCCAGCAGCGTTGCTGTGGCCGACACCGGGGAGCTGTTTTTT.

This clonotype was seen a few times. The V call is TRBV29-1, the J call TRBJ2-7; a possible D gene is TRBD2 (6 bases). The germline V and J ends were trimmed by 7 bases and 0 bases, with 13 bases remaining between them. Germline assignment: CDR1 SQVTM and CDR2 ANQGSEA. The CDR3 length is 13 residues. CDR3 coding DNA: TGCAGCGGCGGGACCGTGAGCTCCTACGAGCAGTACTTC. Its translation: CSGGTVSSYEQYF.

In its sample, this clonotype was seen a few times. The J gene is TRBJ2-3, the V gene TRBV27, with D possibly TRBD2 on 5 matching bases. In germline, CDR1 is MNHEY, CDR2 SMNVEV (reference sequence). The CDR3 spans 16 residues. V was clipped by 5 bases and J by 1 base, with 16 bases between them. The DNA of the CDR3 is TGTGCCAGCAGTCTATTACTAGAGGCCGGCACAGATACGCAGTATTTT. This sequence encodes CASSLLLEAGTDTQYF.